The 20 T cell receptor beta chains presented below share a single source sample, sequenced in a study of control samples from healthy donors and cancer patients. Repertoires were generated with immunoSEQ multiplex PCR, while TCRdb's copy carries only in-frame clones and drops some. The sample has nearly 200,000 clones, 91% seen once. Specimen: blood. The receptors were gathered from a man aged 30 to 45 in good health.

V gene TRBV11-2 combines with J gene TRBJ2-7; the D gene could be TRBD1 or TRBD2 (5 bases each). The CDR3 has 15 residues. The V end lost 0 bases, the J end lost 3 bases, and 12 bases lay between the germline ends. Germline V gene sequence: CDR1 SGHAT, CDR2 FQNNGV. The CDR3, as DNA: TGTGCCAGCAGCTTAGACGGGGCACGCCACTACGAGCAGTACTTC. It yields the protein CASSLDGARHYEQYF.

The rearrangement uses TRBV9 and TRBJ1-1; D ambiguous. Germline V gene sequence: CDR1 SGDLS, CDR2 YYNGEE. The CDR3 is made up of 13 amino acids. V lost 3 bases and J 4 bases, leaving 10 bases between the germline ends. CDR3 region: CASSEWDGTEAFF. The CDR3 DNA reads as TGTGCCAGCAGCGAGTGGGATGGCACTGAAGCTTTCTTT.

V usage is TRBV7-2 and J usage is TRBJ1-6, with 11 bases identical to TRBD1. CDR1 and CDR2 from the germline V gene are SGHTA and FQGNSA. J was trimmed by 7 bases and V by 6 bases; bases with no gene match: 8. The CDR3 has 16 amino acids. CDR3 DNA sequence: TGTGCCAGCAGGTCACGGACAGGGGGCAGGAATTCACCCCTCCACTTT. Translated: CASRSRTGGRNSPLHF.

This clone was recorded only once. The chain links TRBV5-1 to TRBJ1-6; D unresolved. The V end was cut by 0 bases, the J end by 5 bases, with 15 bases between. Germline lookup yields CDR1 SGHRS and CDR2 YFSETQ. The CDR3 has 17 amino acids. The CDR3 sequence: CASSLVGGTGDNSPLHF. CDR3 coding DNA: TGCGCCAGCAGCTTGGTAGGAGGCACTGGGGATAATTCACCCCTCCACTTT. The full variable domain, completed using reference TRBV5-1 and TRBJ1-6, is KAGVTQTPRYLIKTRGQQVTLSCSPISGHRSVSWYQQTPGQGLQFLFEYFSETQRNKGNFPGRFSGRQFSNSRSEMNVSTLELGDSALYLCASSLVGGTGDNSPLHFGNGTRLTVT.

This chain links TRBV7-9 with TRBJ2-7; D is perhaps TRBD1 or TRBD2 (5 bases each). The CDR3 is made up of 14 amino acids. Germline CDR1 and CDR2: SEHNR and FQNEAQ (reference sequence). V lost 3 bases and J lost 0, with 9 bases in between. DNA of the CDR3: TGTGCCAGCAGCTTGCAGGGAGTCTCCTACGAGCAGTACTTC. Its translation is CASSLQGVSYEQYF.

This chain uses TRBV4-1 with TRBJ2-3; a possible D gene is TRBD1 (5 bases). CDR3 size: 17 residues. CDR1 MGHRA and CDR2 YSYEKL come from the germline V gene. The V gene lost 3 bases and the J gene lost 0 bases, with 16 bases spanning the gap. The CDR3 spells CASSQGSGFTSTDTQYF. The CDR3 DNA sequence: TGCGCCAGCAGCCAGGGGTCAGGGTTTACTAGCACAGATACGCAGTATTTT.

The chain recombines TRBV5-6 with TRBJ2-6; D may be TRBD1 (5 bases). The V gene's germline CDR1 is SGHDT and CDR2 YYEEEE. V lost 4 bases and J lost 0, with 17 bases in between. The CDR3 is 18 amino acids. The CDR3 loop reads CASSHIRDSYSGANVLTF. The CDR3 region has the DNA TGTGCCAGCAGCCATATTCGTGACAGCTACTCTGGGGCCAACGTCCTGACTTTC. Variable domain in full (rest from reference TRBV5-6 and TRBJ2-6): DAGVTQSPTHLIKTRGQQVTLRCSPKSGHDTVSWYQQALGQGPQFIFQYYEEEERQRGNFPDRFSGHQFPNYSSELNVNALLLGDSALYLCASSHIRDSYSGANVLTFGAGSRLTVL.

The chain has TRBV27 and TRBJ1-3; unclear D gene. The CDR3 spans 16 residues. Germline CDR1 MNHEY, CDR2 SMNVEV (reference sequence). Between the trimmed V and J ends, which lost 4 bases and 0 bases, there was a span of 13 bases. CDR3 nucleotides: TGTGCCAGCAGTTCTTCAGGCCCGAGCTCTGGAAACACCATATATTTT. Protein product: CASSSSGPSSGNTIYF.

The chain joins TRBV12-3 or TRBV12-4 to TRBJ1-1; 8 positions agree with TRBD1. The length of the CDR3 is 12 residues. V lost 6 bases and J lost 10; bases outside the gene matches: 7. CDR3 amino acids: CASRATGEVAFF. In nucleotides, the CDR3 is TGTGCCAGCAGGGCGACAGGGGAAGTAGCTTTCTTT.

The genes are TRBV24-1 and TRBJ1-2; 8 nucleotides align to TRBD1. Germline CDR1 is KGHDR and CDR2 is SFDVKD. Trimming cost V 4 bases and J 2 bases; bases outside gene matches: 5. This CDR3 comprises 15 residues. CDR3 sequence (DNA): TGTGCCACCAGTGAGTCCGGGACAGGCAACTATGGCTACACCTTC. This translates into CATSESGTGNYGYTF.

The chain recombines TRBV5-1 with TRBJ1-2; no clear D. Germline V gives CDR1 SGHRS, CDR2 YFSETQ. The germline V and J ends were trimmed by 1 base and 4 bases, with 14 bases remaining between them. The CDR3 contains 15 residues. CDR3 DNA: TGCGCCAGCAGCTTGAGTGCGACTCCGCCCTATGGCTACACCTTC. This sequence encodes CASSLSATPPYGYTF.

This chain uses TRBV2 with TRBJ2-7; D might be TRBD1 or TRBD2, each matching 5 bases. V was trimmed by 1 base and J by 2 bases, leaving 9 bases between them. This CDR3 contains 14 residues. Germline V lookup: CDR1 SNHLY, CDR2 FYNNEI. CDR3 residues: CASSEGGPPYEQYF. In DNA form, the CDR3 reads TGTGCCAGCAGTGAAGGGGGACCTCCCTACGAGCAGTACTTC.

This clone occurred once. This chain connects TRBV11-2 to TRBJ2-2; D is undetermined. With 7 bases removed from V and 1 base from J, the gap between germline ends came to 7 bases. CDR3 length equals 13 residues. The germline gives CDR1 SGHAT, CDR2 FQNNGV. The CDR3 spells CASTTGNTGELFF. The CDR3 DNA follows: TGTGCCAGCACAACGGGGAACACCGGGGAGCTGTTTTTT. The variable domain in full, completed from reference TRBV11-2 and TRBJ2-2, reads EAGVAQSPRYKIIEKRQSVAFWCNPISGHATLYWYQQILGQGPKLLIQFQNNGVVDDSQLPKDRFSAERLKGVDSTLKIQPAKLEDSAVYLCASTTGNTGELFFGEGSRLTVL.

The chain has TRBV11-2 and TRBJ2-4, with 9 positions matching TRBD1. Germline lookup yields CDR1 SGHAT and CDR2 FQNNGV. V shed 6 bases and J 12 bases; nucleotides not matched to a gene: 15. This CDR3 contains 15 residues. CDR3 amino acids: CASRREQGAVSPQYF. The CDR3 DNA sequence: TGTGCCAGCAGACGGGAACAGGGGGCAGTCTCCCCTCAGTACTTC.

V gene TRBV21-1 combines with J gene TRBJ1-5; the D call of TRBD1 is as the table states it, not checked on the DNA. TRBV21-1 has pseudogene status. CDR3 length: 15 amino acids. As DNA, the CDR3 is TGTGAAACAGCAATGATCCCCATCGTGAAGTGGACCCAGCATTTT. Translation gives CETAMIPIVKWTQHF.

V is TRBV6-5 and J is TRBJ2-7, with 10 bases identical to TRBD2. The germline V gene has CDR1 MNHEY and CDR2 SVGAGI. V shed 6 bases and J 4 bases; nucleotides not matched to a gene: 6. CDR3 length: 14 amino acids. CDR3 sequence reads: CASRTLAGAYEQYF. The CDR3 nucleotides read TGTGCCAGCAGGACCCTAGCGGGGGCTTACGAGCAGTACTTC.

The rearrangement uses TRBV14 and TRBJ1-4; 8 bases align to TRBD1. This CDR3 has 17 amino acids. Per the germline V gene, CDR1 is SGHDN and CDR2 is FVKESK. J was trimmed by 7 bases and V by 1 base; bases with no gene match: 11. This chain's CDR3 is CASSQGRIRGRSEKLFF. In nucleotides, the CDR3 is TGTGCCAGCAGCCAAGGGCGGATCAGGGGGCGAAGTGAAAAACTGTTTTTT.

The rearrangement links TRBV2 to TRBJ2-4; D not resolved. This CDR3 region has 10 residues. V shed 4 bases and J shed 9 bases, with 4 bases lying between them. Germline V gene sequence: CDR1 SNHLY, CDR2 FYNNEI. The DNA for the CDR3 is TGTGCCAGCAGTGGGGGCATTCAGTACTTC. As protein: CASSGGIQYF.

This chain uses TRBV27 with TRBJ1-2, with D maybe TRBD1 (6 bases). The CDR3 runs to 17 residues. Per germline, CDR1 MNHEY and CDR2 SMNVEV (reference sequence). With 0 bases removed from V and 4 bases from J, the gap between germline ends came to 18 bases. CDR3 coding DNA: TGTGCCAGCAGTTTATCTAATTCGGGCAGGGGAGGCTATGGCTACACCTTC. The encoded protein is CASSLSNSGRGGYGYTF.

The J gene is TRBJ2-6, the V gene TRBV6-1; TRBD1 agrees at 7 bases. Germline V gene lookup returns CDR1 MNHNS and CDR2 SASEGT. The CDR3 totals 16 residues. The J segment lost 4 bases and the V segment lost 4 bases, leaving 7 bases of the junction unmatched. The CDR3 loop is CASSVNTGVGANVLTF. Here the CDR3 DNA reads TGTGCCAGCAGTGTGAACACAGGGGTAGGGGCCAACGTCCTGACTTTC.